This T cell receptor beta chain comes out of a study of blood T cell repertoires in COVID-19 (dated by TCRdb to about 2020). In terms of the full investigation: Collaborator samples came from the United States, Italy and Spain and covered acute and convalescent phases of COVID-19. The samples were drawn from the first 160 participants of the ongoing ImmuneRACE study and from about 1,200 subjects provided by 6 global collaborators. The sample metadata nearly always contained a de-identified subject ID, COVID-19 status, age in years and sex. The repertoires were made available in a free public database intended to serve as a resource for research on the immune response to SARS-CoV-2. Where available, HLA class I and class II types were taken from metadata supplied by the sample provider and were not determined by assay-based typing. The dataset comprised deeply sampled blood TCRbeta repertoires from subjects exposed to, actively infected with, or recovered from COVID-19. The material from the prospective study consisted of cDNA or gDNA derived from T cells, B-cell-depleted T cells, or PBMCs. Points the paper makes about the study in general: How much clinical and demographic metadata was included differed by source and by participant, and the metadata was provided uncurated.

As regards this clone: It lacks a known antigen. There are no base qualities to consult, and no much larger clone falls within one base.

Each collaborating institution followed its own protocols to collect whole blood in K2EDTA tubes. Collaborator samples were shipped for TCRbeta analysis as frozen whole blood, isolated PBMCs, or DNA extracted from either sample type. The immunoSEQ Assay, a bias-controlled multiplex PCR, was used to amplify TCRbeta CDR3 regions from genomic DNA. On the study's bioinformatics: Within the assay, amplification of reference gene primers was used to estimate how many nucleated cells each sample contained. Sequence reads were collapsed and filtered to measure the absolute abundance of every unique TCRbeta CDR3 rearrangement. Productive Simpson clonality was computed per sample as the square root of Simpson's diversity index over productive rearrangements. TCRdb took this table from immuneACCESS and kept in-frame rearrangements with V and J called. Such tables lack part of the clones; where checked against another copy, unresolved V genes explain under half of the gap, and the rest is unexplained. That table supplies the V and J calls and clone size; D and trimming were determined from the DNA. Counted in this sample were about 210,000 clones; around four fifths of them appeared once. More than 8% of the sample lies in the top ten.

In the germline V gene (reference sequence), CDR1 corresponds to DFQATT and CDR2 to SNEGSKA. From the cysteine up to the phenylalanine, the CDR3 has a length of 13 residues. Just CDR3 DNA is preserved here, 39 bases in frame from base 1. Trimming at the junction amounts to 3 bases on V and 0 bases on J, and the germline ends lie 9 bases apart. The chain uses TRBV20-1 and TRBJ2-7; the D gene identity is not certain. The material sequenced was peripheral blood. This receptor was obtained from a woman aged 45-65 years with acute or convalescent COVID-19. In nucleotides, the sequence is TGCAGTGCTAGTTTCCGGAGCTCCTACGAGCAGTACTTC. Its amino acids are CSASFRSSYEQYF.